The 31 T cell receptor beta chains below were found in one sample sequenced in a study of cytomegalovirus exposure and HLA in healthy donors. The PCR contained 60 Vbeta and 13 Jbeta primers. Clones were read by immunoSEQ multiplex PCR, and TCRdb kept only the in-frame ones, dropping some. The table has around 70,000 clones, about four fifths seen once. Input material: PBMCs. The source of these receptors is a woman aged 40 to 50 in good health and CMV-seropositive.

This clone was found once. The chain is built from TRBV5-5 and TRBJ1-4; 8 nucleotides match TRBD1. This CDR3 comprises 16 residues. Germline assignment: CDR1 SGHKS and CDR2 YYEKEE (reference sequence). V shed 4 bases and J 0 bases; nucleotides not matched to a gene: 5. The CDR3 DNA sequence: TGTGCCAGCAGCCCAACACAGGGGGCAACTAATGAAAAACTGTTTTTT. Residues: CASSPTQGATNEKLFF.

This clone was seen only a few times. This sequence joins TRBV7-2 and TRBJ2-1, with D possibly TRBD1 on 5 matching bases. V lost 5 bases and J 0 bases, leaving 14 bases between the germline ends. CDR1 and CDR2 (germline): SGHTA, FQGNSA. This CDR3 is 16 amino acids long. CDR3 protein: CASSTRTDNSYNEQFF. DNA for the CDR3: TGTGCCAGCAGCACCAGGACGGACAACTCCTACAATGAGCAGTTCTTC.

CDR3 region: CASSIDSGGPTGELFF. The CDR3 DNA follows: TGTGCCAGTAGTATAGATAGCGGGGGTCCCACCGGGGAGCTGTTTTTT. This chain uses TRBV19 with TRBJ2-2; 9 bases align to TRBD2. CDR3 length: 16 amino acids. The J segment lost 4 bases and the V segment lost 0 bases, leaving 3 bases of the junction unmatched. Germline V gene data show CDR1 as LNHDA and CDR2 as SQIVND (reference sequence). Full variable domain (outside the CDR3, taken from reference TRBV19 and TRBJ2-2): DGGITQSPKYLFRKEGQNVTLSCEQNLNHDAMYWYRQDPGQGLRLIYYSQIVNDFQKGDIAEGYSVSREKKESFPLTVTSAQKNPTAFYLCASSIDSGGPTGELFFGEGSRLTVL.

The chain uses TRBV11-2 and TRBJ2-1; D perhaps matches TRBD1 (5 bases). The V gene's germline CDR1 is SGHAT and CDR2 FQNNGV. V lost 5 bases and J 4 bases, leaving 9 bases between the germline ends. This CDR3 is built from 13 residues. CDR3 region: CASSQDMYNEQFF. CDR3 DNA: TGTGCCAGCAGCCAGGACATGTACAATGAGCAGTTCTTC.

The J gene is TRBJ2-2, the V gene TRBV9, with a tentative D call TRBD1 (8 bases). The length of the CDR3 is 14 residues. V was cut by 4 bases and J by 8 bases, with 15 bases left in between. Germline CDR1 SGDLS, CDR2 YYNGEE. Written as DNA, the CDR3 is TGTGCCAGCAGCCCCACAGGGGGGGCGGGGGAGCTGTTTTTT. Protein sequence: CASSPTGGAGELFF.

CDR3 coding DNA: TGTGCCAGCAGTGTAAGGGAGAATCAGCCCCAGCATTTT. Amino acids: CASSVRENQPQHF. V is TRBV2 and J is TRBJ1-5; D gene ambiguous. The CDR3 is 13 residues long. In germline, CDR1 is SNHLY, CDR2 FYNNEI. Deletions cut 4 bases from V and 4 bases from J, with 8 bases between.

The sample holds a few counts of this clone. This rearrangement joins TRBV4-1 to TRBJ2-1; TRBD2 aligns across 7 bases. This CDR3 region has 16 residues. In germline, CDR1 is MGHRA, CDR2 YSYEKL. V trimming: 4 bases; J trimming: 5 bases; junction bases outside the gene matches: 11. The CDR3: CASSLPARGRHNEQFF. The DNA of the CDR3 is TGCGCCAGCAGCCTCCCCGCGCGGGGGAGACACAATGAGCAGTTCTTC.

V gene TRBV5-4 combines with J gene TRBJ2-5; TRBD2 might be the D (6 bases). This CDR3 contains 16 residues. Trimming removed 4 bases from V and 3 bases from J, with 19 bases in between. The germline CDR1 and CDR2 sequences are SGHNT and YYREEE (reference sequence). The CDR3 DNA is TGTGCCAGCAGCGCCTCGACATGGGAGGCGGAAGAGACCCAGTACTTC. The encoded protein is CASSASTWEAEETQYF.

The rearrangement links TRBV6-6 to TRBJ2-1; D might be TRBD2 (6 bases). Looked up from germline, CDR1 is MNHNY and CDR2 is SVGAGI (reference sequence). The CDR3 is 14 residues long. V lost 8 bases and J 8 bases, leaving 19 bases between the germline ends. The CDR3 reads CASSGTPRGDEQFF. CDR3 DNA: TGTGCCAGCTCCGGGACTCCGCGTGGCGATGAGCAGTTCTTC.

The rearrangement links TRBV10-2 to TRBJ2-1; 7 bases map to TRBD2. Germline V CDR1 and CDR2: WSHSY, SAAADI. The CDR3 runs to 13 residues. J lost 5 bases, V lost 10 bases, and 8 bases had no gene match. As DNA, the CDR3 is TGCGCCATCGGGGGGATCAGGAACAATGAGCAGTTCTTC. It is translated as CAIGGIRNNEQFF.

The chain joins TRBV5-5 to TRBJ2-7, with D possibly being TRBD2 (6 bases). Deletions cut 4 bases from V and 5 bases from J, with 16 bases between. CDR1 is SGHKS, CDR2 YYEKEE, per germline (reference sequence). There are 14 residues in the CDR3. CDR3: CASSTRDGHHEQYF. In DNA form, the CDR3 reads TGTGCCAGCAGCACGCGGGACGGACACCACGAGCAGTACTTC.

This clone was picked up a small number of times. The chain combines TRBV7-8 with TRBJ2-5; D may be TRBD2 (6 bases). Germline assignment: CDR1 SGHVS and CDR2 FQNEAQ. The CDR3 extends over 14 amino acids. The V end was cut by 0 bases, the J end by 4 bases, with 9 bases between. The CDR3 DNA reads as TGTGCCAGCAGCTTAGCGCGGGACTTAGAGACCCAGTACTTC. Its translation: CASSLARDLETQYF.

The chain is built from TRBV7-8 and TRBJ1-4; D is unresolved. CDR3 length equals 13 residues. Germline V gene data show CDR1 as SGHVS and CDR2 as FQNEAQ. The V and J ends lost 6 bases and 6 bases respectively, with 11 bases between them. In DNA, the CDR3 is TGTGCCAGCAGGCCACCTGGCCATGAAAAACTGTTTTTT. It encodes CASRPPGHEKLFF. Based on the CDR3 plus reference TRBV7-8 and TRBJ1-4, the full variable domain is GAGVSQSPRYKVAKRGQDVALRCDPISGHVSLFWYQQALGQGPEFLTYFQNEAQLDKSGLPSDRFFAERPEGSVSTLKIQRTQQEDSAVYLCASRPPGHEKLFFGSGTQLSVL.

There are a few counts of this clone. The chain has TRBV28 and TRBJ1-2; D call uncertain. Per germline, CDR1 MDHEN and CDR2 SYDVKM. V was shortened by 1 base and J by 9 bases, with 12 bases between the two germline ends. The CDR3 totals 13 residues. The CDR3 is CASSLSGPSRYTF. CDR3 DNA: TGTGCCAGCAGTTTATCAGGCCCTTCGCGCTACACCTTC.

The chain uses TRBV7-2 and TRBJ2-2, with a tentative D call TRBD1 (6 bases). In germline, CDR1 is SGHTA, CDR2 FQGNSA. With 2 bases removed from V and 2 bases from J, the gap between germline ends came to 9 bases. The CDR3 runs 15 residues. CDR3 nucleotides: TGTGCCAGCAGCTTACACAGGGTAAACACCGGGGAGCTGTTTTTT. Encoded protein: CASSLHRVNTGELFF.

Concerning this clone: The germline gene is not matched at one end of the junction; a read error may be the cause. V gene TRBV7-9 combines with J gene TRBJ1-2; 7 nucleotides agree with TRBD1. The CDR3 sequence is 15 residues long. CDR1 SEHNR and CDR2 FQNEAQ come from the germline V gene (reference sequence). The DNA of the CDR3 is TGTTCCAGCAGCCAGCGACAGGGAGTGTACGAGGGCTACACCTTC. Translating gives CSSSQRQGVYEGYTF.

This clone was detected only a few times. V and J are TRBV7-8 and TRBJ2-2, with TRBD2 as a possible D gene (5 bases). From germline, CDR1 is SGHVS and CDR2 FQNEAQ. Trimming cost V 5 bases and J 0 bases, with 13 bases left between them. The CDR3 loop spans 16 amino acids. CDR3: CASSPEWGANTGELFF. The CDR3 region has the DNA TGTGCCAGCAGCCCAGAATGGGGAGCGAACACCGGGGAGCTGTTTTTT.

The genes are TRBV30 and TRBJ2-1; 13 bases align to TRBD2. V lost 0 bases and J lost 7; bases outside the gene matches: 27. The length of the CDR3 is 23 residues. CDR1 and CDR2 (germline): GTSNPN, SVGIG (reference sequence). The DNA of the CDR3 is TGTGCCTGGAGTGTACTGCCTTCCTATCCGGGACTAGCGGGGCGCTATTTTCAAAATGAGCAGTTCTTC. As protein: CAWSVLPSYPGLAGRYFQNEQFF.

The chain is built from TRBV2 and TRBJ1-1; 11 bases are a match to TRBD1. Germline values: CDR1 SNHLY, CDR2 FYNNEI. This CDR3 is 14 amino acids long. The ends lost 2 bases at V and 8 bases at J; junction bases unmatched: 4. CDR3 bases: TGTGCCAGCAGTGAAAGGACAGGGGGCGCCGAAGCTTTCTTT. It translates to CASSERTGGAEAFF.

In this sample, this clone turned up a few times. The chain combines TRBV6-4 with TRBJ1-1, with a tentative D call TRBD1 (5 bases). Germline CDR1 reads MRHNA; CDR2 reads SNTAGT. The CDR3 extends over 9 amino acids. V gave up 11 bases and J gave up 11 bases, with 12 bases separating them. CDR3 amino acids: CAGGTVAFF. CDR3 in DNA: TGTGCCGGAGGGACGGTTGCTTTCTTT.

The chain joins TRBV27 to TRBJ2-5, with D unresolved. Germline CDR1 MNHEY, CDR2 SMNVEV (reference sequence). This CDR3 has 14 residues. V lost 4 bases, J lost 0 bases, and 9 bases lay in between. The CDR3 DNA reads TGTGCCAGCAGTTCGACTGGCTACCAAGAGACCCAGTACTTC. Its protein is CASSSTGYQETQYF.

The rearrangement links TRBV29-1 to TRBJ2-5; D possibly corresponds to TRBD2 (6 bases). Germline CDR1 and CDR2: SQVTM and ANQGSEA. V was shortened by 6 bases and J by 2 bases, with 10 bases between the two germline ends. The CDR3 covers 12 residues. Here the CDR3 reads CSVTREQETQYF. CDR3 in DNA: TGCAGCGTGACTAGGGAACAAGAGACCCAGTACTTC.

V is TRBV29-1 and J is TRBJ1-1, with 7 bases aligning to TRBD1. CDR1 is SQVTM and CDR2 is ANQGSEA in the germline V gene. This CDR3 has 12 amino acids. Losses at the gene ends were 6 bases for V and 1 base for J; bases not matched to a gene: 2. CDR3 region: CSVDRTNTEAFF. Here the CDR3 DNA reads TGCAGCGTGGACAGGACGAACACTGAAGCTTTCTTT.

The J gene is TRBJ1-2, the V gene TRBV29-1; TRBD1 matches at 8 bases. Germline values: CDR1 SQVTM, CDR2 ANQGSEA. This CDR3 has 12 amino acids. V shed 7 bases and J 8 bases; nucleotides not matched to a gene: 9. The CDR3 region is CSALTGAFGYTF. As DNA, the CDR3 is TGCAGCGCATTGACAGGGGCTTTCGGCTACACCTTC. Together with reference TRBV29-1 and TRBJ1-2, the CDR3 gives the full variable domain: SAVISQKPSRDICQRGTSLTIQCQVDSQVTMMFWYRQQPGQSLTLIATANQGSEATYESGFVIDKFPISRPNLTFSTLTVSNMSPEDSSIYLCSALTGAFGYTFGSGTRLTVV.

The V and J genes are TRBV7-3 and TRBJ1-1; D remains unclear. V lost 1 base to trimming and J lost 7 bases, with 10 bases between them. CDR3 length: 13 amino acids. CDR1 and CDR2 (germline): SGHTA, FQGTGA. Here the CDR3 DNA reads TGTGCCAGCAGCTTAAGTTCCGGGAATGAAGCTTTCTTT. Protein: CASSLSSGNEAFF. The full variable domain, with the rest looked up from reference TRBV7-3 and TRBJ1-1, is GAGVSQTPSNKVTEKGKYVELRCDPISGHTALYWYRQSLGQGPEFLIYFQGTGAADDSGLPNDRFFAVRPEGSVSTLKIQRTERGDSAVYLCASSLSSGNEAFFGQGTRLTVV.

This chain links TRBV30 with TRBJ1-1; TRBD1 matches at 11 bases. V lost 3 bases to trimming and J lost 3 bases; unmatched junction nucleotides: 0. Germline CDR1 is GTSNPN and CDR2 is SVGIG (reference sequence). The CDR3 covers 13 residues. The CDR3 spells CAWRGQGDTEAFF. For the CDR3, the DNA is TGTGCCTGGAGGGGACAGGGGGACACTGAAGCTTTCTTT.

This clone has just one count. The chain carries TRBV5-1 and TRBJ2-5; 9 bases line up with TRBD2. CDR1 and CDR2 from the germline V gene are SGHRS and YFSETQ. The V segment lost 5 bases and the J segment 4 bases; nucleotides outside the gene matches: 6. CDR3 size: 14 residues. CDR3 nucleotides: TGCGCCAGCAGGGCCGGGACTAGCACAGAGACCCAGTACTTC. Protein: CASRAGTSTETQYF.

The sample holds a few counts of this clone. The chain links TRBV19 to TRBJ2-1; 9 positions agree with TRBD2. Germline CDR1 is LNHDA and CDR2 is SQIVND (reference sequence). Unmatched junction bases numbered 9, after V lost 7 bases and J lost 5 bases. CDR3 length: 15 residues. CDR3 protein: CASMPQAGGHNEQFF. The CDR3, as DNA: TGTGCCAGTATGCCCCAAGCGGGGGGCCACAATGAGCAGTTCTTC. The complete variable domain, with remaining parts taken from reference TRBV19 and TRBJ2-1, reads DGGITQSPKYLFRKEGQNVTLSCEQNLNHDAMYWYRQDPGQGLRLIYYSQIVNDFQKGDIAEGYSVSREKKESFPLTVTSAQKNPTAFYLCASMPQAGGHNEQFFGPGTRLTVL.

This chain uses TRBV7-2 with TRBJ1-1; 8 nucleotides match TRBD1. V shed 0 bases and J 5 bases; nucleotides not matched to a gene: 5. There are 15 residues in the CDR3. Germline CDR1 is SGHTA and CDR2 is FQGNSA. In DNA form, the CDR3 reads TGTGCCAGCAGCTTAGCTGGACAGGGTGAGACTGAAGCTTTCTTT. Its protein is CASSLAGQGETEAFF.

The chain carries TRBV7-8 and TRBJ2-7; tentative D call: TRBD2 (6 bases). The CDR3 runs to 13 residues. Trimming took off 3 bases at V and 2 bases at J, with 8 bases between the two ends. The V gene's germline CDR1 is SGHVS and CDR2 FQNEAQ. The DNA of the CDR3 is TGTGCCAGCAGCTTCCGGGAGACCTACGAGCAGTACTTC. Amino acid sequence: CASSFRETYEQYF.

This clone was counted between two and nine times. The V gene is TRBV2, the J gene TRBJ2-1; D is unclear. The CDR3 covers 10 residues. Per the germline V gene, CDR1 is SNHLY and CDR2 is FYNNEI. V dropped 6 bases and J dropped 7 bases, with 4 bases sitting between them. CDR3 sequence reads: CASSLNEQFF. The CDR3 nucleotides read TGTGCCAGCAGCTTAAATGAGCAGTTCTTC.